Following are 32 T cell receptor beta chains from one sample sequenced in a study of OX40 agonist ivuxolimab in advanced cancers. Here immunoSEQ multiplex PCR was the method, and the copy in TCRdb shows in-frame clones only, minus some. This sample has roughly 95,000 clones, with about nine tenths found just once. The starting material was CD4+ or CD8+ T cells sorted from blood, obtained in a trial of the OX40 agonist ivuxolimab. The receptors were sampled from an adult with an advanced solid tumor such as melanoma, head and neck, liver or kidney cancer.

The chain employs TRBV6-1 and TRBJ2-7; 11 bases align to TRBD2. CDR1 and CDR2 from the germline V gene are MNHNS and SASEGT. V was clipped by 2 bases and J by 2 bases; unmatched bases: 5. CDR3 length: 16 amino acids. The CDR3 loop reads CASSESLAGGTYEQYF. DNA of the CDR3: TGTGCCAGCAGTGAATCCCTAGCGGGAGGAACCTACGAGCAGTACTTC.

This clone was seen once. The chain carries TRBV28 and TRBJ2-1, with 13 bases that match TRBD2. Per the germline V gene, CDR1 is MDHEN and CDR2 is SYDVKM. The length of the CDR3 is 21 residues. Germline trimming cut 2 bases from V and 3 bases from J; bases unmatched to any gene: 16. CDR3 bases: TGTGCCAGCAGTTTACCCTCGACAGGACTAGCGGGAGTAGTCTTCTACAATGAGCAGTTCTTC. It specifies CASSLPSTGLAGVVFYNEQFF.

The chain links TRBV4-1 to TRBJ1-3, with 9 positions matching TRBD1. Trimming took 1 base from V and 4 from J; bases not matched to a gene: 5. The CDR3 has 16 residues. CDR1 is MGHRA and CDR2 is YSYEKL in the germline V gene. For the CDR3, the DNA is TGCGCCAGCAGCCAAGTAGTACAGGGGGCAGGAAACACCATATATTTT. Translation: CASSQVVQGAGNTIYF.

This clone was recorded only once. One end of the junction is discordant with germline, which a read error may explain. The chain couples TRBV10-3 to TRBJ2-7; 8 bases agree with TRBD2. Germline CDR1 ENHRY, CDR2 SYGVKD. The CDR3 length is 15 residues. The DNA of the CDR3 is TGTGCCAGCAGTGGCACTAGCGGCACAAGGAACGAGCAGTACTTC. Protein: CASSGTSGTRNEQYF.

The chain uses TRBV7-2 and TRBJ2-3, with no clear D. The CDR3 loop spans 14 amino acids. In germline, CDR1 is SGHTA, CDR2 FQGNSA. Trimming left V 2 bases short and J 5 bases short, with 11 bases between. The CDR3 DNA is TGTGCCAGCAGCTTACGTCTAGTGCAAGATACGCAGTATTTT. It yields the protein CASSLRLVQDTQYF.

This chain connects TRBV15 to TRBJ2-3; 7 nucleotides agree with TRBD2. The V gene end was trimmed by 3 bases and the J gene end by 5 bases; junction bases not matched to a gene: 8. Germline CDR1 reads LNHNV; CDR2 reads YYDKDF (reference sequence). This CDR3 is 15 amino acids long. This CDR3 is CATSSNRGVGDTQYF. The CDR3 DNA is TGTGCCACCAGCAGCAATCGGGGGGTAGGAGATACGCAGTATTTT.

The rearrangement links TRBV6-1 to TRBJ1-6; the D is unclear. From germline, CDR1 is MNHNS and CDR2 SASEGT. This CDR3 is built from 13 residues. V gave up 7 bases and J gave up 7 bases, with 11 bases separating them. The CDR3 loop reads CASKEGANSPLHF. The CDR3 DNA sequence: TGTGCCAGCAAGGAGGGTGCGAATTCACCCCTCCACTTT.

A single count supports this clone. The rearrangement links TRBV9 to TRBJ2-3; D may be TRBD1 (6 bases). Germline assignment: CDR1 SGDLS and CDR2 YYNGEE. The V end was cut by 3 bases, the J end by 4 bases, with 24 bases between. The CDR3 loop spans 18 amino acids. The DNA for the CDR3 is TGTGCCAGCAGCGCAACCTCTTGGGCAGCAGAGGGGGCAGATACGCAGTATTTT. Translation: CASSATSWAAEGADTQYF.

CDR3 DNA: TGTGCCAGCACCGGGCCGGGAAACACCATATATTTT. Translated: CASTGPGNTIYF. This chain connects TRBV27 to TRBJ1-3, with D unresolved. The V gene's germline CDR1 is MNHEY and CDR2 SMNVEV (reference sequence). The CDR3 loop spans 12 amino acids. The V gene lost 7 bases and the J gene lost 4 bases, with 8 bases spanning the gap.

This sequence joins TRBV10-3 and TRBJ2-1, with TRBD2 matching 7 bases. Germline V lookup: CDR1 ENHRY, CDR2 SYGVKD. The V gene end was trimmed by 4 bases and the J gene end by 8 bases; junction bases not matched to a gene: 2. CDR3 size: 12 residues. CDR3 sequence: CAISASGDEQFF. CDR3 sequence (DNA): TGTGCCATCAGTGCTAGCGGAGATGAGCAGTTCTTC.

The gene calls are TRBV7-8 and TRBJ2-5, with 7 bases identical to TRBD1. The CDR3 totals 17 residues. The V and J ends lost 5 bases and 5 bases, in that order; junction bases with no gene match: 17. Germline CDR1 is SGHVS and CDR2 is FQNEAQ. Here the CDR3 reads CASSRNQGDRLEETQYF. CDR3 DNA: TGTGCCAGCAGCCGAAACCAGGGGGATAGGCTCGAGGAGACCCAGTACTTC.

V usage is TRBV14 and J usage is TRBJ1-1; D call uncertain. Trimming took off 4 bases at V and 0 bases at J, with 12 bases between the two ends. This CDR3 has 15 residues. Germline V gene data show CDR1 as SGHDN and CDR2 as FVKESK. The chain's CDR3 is CASSREYGLNTEAFF. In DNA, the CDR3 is TGTGCCAGCAGCCGAGAATACGGTTTGAACACTGAAGCTTTCTTT.

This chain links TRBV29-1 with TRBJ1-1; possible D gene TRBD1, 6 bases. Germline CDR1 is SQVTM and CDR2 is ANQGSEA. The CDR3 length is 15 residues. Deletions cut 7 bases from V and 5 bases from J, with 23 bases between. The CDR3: CSARGVGGPGTEAFF. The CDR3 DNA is TGCAGCGCACGGGGAGTCGGGGGGCCGGGGACTGAAGCTTTCTTT.

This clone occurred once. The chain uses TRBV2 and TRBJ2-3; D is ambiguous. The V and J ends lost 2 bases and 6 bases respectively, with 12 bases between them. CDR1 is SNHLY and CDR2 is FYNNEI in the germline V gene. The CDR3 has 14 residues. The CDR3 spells CASSELSSLDTQYF. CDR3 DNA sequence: TGTGCCAGCAGTGAACTTAGCAGCTTGGATACGCAGTATTTT.

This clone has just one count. The CDR3 region is CASSSPGEGNTEAFF. Written as DNA, the CDR3 is TGTGCCAGCAGTTCCCCGGGGGAAGGGAACACTGAAGCTTTCTTT. The V gene is TRBV28, the J gene TRBJ1-1; TRBD1 is a possible D gene (5 bases). This CDR3 comprises 15 residues. Deletions cut 4 bases from V and 1 base from J, with 13 bases between. The V gene's germline CDR1 is MDHEN and CDR2 SYDVKM. The full variable domain, with the rest looked up from reference TRBV28 and TRBJ1-1, is DVKVTQSSRYLVKRTGEKVFLECVQDMDHENMFWYRQDPGLGLRLIYFSYDVKMKEKGDIPEGYSVSREKKERFSLILESASTNQTSMYLCASSSPGEGNTEAFFGQGTRLTVV.

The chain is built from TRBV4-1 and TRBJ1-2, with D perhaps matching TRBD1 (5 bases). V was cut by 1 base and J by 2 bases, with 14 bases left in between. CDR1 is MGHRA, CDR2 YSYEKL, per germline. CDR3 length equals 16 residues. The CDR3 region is CASSQGRGDTNYGYTF. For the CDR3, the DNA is TGCGCCAGCAGCCAAGGAAGGGGAGACACAAACTATGGCTACACCTTC.

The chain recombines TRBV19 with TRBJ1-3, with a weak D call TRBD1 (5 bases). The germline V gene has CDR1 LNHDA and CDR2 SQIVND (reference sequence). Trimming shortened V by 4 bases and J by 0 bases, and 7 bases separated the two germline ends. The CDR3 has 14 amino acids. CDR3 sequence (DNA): TGTGCCAGTAGTACAGGGAGCTCTGGAAACACCATATATTTT. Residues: CASSTGSSGNTIYF.

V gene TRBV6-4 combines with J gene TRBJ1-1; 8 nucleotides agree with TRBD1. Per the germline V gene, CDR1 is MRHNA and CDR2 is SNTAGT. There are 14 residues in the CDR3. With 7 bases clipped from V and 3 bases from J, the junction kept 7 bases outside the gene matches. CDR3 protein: CASKGDRGDTEAFF. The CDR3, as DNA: TGTGCCAGCAAAGGAGACAGGGGCGACACTGAAGCTTTCTTT.

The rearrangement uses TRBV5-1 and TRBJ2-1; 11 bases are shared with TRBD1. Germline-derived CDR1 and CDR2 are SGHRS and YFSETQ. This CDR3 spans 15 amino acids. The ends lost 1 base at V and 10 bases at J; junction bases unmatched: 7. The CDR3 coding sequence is TGCGCCAGCAGCTTGTGGACAGGGGGCGAGTCAGAGCAGTTCTTC. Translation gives CASSLWTGGESEQFF.

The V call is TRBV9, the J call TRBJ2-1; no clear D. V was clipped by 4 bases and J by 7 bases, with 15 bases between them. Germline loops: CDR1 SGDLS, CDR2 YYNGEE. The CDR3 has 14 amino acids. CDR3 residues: CASSPGISGNEQFF. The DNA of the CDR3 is TGTGCCAGCAGCCCTGGGATCTCCGGGAATGAGCAGTTCTTC.

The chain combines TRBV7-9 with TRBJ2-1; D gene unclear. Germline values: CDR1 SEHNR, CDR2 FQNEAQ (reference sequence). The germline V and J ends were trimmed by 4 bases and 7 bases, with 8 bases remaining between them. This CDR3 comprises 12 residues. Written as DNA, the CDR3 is TGTGCCAGCAGCTCGGCTAGTAATGAGCAGTTCTTC. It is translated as CASSSASNEQFF. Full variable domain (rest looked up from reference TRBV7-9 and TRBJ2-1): DTGVSQNPRHKITKRGQNVTFRCDPISEHNRLYWYRQTLGQGPEFLTYFQNEAQLEKSRLLSDRFSAERPKGSFSTLEIQRTEQGDSAMYLCASSSASNEQFFGPGTRLTVL.

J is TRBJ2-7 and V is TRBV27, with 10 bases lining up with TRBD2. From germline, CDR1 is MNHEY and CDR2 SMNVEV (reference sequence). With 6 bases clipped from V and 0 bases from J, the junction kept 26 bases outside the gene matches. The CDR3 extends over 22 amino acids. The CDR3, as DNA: TGTGCCAGCAGCTACCTGAAGGGAGTTCAGCGGGAGGGCTTGTCGAACTCCTACGAGCAGTACTTC. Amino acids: CASSYLKGVQREGLSNSYEQYF.

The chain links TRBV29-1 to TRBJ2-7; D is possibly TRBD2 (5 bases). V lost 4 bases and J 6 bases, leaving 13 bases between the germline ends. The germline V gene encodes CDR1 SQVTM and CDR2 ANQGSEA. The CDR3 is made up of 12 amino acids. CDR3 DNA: TGCAGCGTTGGGTGGGAGTTGGGCGAGCAGTACTTC. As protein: CSVGWELGEQYF.

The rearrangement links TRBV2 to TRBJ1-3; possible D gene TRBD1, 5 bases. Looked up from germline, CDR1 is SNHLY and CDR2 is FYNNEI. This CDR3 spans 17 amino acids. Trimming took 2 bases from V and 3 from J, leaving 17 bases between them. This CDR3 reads CASSEPQGAPHGNTIYF. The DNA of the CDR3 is TGTGCCAGCAGTGAACCCCAGGGAGCCCCTCATGGAAACACCATATATTTT. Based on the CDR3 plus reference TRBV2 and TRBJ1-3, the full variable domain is EPEVTQTPSHQVTQMGQEVILRCVPISNHLYFYWYRQILGQKVEFLVSFYNNEISEKSEIFDDQFSVERPDGSNFTLKIRSTKLEDSAMYFCASSEPQGAPHGNTIYFGEGSWLTVV.

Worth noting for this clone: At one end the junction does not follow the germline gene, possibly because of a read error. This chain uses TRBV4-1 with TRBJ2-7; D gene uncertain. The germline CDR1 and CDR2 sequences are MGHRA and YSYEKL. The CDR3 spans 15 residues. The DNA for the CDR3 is TGCGCCAGCAGTCAAGCCGAGGCCTTGGCCTACGAGCAGTACTTC. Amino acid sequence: CASSQAEALAYEQYF.

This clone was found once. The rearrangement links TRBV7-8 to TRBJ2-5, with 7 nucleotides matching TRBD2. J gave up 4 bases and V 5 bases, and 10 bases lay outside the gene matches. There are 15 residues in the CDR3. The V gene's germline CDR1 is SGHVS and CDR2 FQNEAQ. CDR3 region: CASSGGREAAETQYF. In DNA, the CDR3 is TGTGCCAGCAGCGGAGGTCGGGAGGCTGCAGAGACCCAGTACTTC.

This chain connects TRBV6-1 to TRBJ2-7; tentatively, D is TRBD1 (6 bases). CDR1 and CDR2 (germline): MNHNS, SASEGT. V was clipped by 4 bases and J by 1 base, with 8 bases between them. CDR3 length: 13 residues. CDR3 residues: CASSVRGSYEQYF. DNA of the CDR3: TGTGCCAGCAGTGTCAGGGGATCCTACGAGCAGTACTTC.

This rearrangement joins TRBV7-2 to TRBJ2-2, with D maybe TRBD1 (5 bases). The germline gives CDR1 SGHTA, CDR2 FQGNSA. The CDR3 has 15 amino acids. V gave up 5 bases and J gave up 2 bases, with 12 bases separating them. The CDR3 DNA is TGTGCCAGCAGCCGACAGCGTCTAAACACCGGGGAGCTGTTTTTT. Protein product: CASSRQRLNTGELFF.

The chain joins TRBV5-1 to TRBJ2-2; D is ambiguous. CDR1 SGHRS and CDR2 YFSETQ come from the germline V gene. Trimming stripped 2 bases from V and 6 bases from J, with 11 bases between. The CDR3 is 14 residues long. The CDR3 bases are TGCGCCAGCAGCTTCTCGGCGGTTGCCGGGGAGCTGTTTTTT. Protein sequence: CASSFSAVAGELFF.

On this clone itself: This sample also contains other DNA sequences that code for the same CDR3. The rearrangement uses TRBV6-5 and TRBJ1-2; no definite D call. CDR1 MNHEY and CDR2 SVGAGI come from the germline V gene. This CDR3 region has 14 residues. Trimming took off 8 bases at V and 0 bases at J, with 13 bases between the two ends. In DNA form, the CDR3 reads TGTGCCAGCCACGACCGGACGGCTAACTATGGCTACACCTTC. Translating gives CASHDRTANYGYTF.

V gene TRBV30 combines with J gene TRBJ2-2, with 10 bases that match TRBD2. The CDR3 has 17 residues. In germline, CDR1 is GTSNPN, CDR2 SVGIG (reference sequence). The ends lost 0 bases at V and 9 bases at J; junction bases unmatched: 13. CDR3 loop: CAWSVPSGRGGMWELFF. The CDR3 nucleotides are TGTGCCTGGAGTGTACCTAGCGGGAGAGGGGGTATGTGGGAGCTGTTTTTT.

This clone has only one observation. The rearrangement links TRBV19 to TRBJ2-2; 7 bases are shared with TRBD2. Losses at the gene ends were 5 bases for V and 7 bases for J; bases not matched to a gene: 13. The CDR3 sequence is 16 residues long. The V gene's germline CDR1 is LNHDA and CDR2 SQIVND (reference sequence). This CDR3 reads CASSSPGLVVGGELFF. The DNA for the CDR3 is TGTGCCAGTAGTTCCCCAGGACTAGTGGTTGGCGGGGAGCTGTTTTTT.